These 4 T cell receptor beta chains came from one sample sequenced in a study of blood T cell repertoires in COVID-19. The protocol was immunoSEQ multiplex PCR, while the TCRdb copy is restricted to in-frame clones and leaves out a portion. This sample has fewer than 250,000 clones; nearly 85% occur once, and the top ten carry over 4.5%. The sequencing input was peripheral blood. The source of these receptors is a human donor in a cohort sampled during active COVID-19.

The chain employs TRBV14 and TRBJ1-2; D not resolved. CDR3 length: 15 amino acids. Deletions cut 0 bases from V and 6 bases from J, with 14 bases between. Per the germline V gene, CDR1 is SGHDN and CDR2 is FVKESK. The DNA for the CDR3 is TGTGCCAGCAGCCAAGATGGGCCGTCCCGTAATGGCTACACCTTC. Translating it yields CASSQDGPSRNGYTF.

V gene TRBV9 combines with J gene TRBJ2-1, with 10 bases lining up with TRBD2. This CDR3 region has 15 residues. Germline trimming cut 0 bases from V and 10 bases from J; bases unmatched to any gene: 7. The V gene's germline CDR1 is SGDLS and CDR2 YYNGEE. The CDR3 sequence is CASSVAPSGGNEQFF. The CDR3 nucleotides are TGTGCCAGCAGCGTAGCCCCTAGCGGGGGAAACGAGCAGTTCTTC.

CDR3 region: CASSLGRDYEQYF. CDR3 nucleotides: TGCGCCAGCAGCTTGGGGCGGGACTACGAGCAGTACTTC. This rearrangement joins TRBV5-1 to TRBJ2-7; TRBD2 is a possible D gene (6 bases). The CDR3 runs to 13 residues. CDR1 SGHRS and CDR2 YFSETQ come from the germline V gene. The V end lost 0 bases, the J end lost 3 bases, and 7 bases lay between the germline ends.

Worth noting for this clone: The junction departs from the called germline gene at one end, perhaps through a read error. The V and J genes are TRBV5-1 and TRBJ1-1; TRBD1 might be the D (5 bases). The CDR3 has 15 residues. From germline, CDR1 is SGHRS and CDR2 YFSETQ. CDR3 residues: CASRGTGRTVTEAFF. The CDR3 DNA is TGCGCCAGCAGAGGAACAGGACGAACCGTCACTGAGGCTTTCTTT.